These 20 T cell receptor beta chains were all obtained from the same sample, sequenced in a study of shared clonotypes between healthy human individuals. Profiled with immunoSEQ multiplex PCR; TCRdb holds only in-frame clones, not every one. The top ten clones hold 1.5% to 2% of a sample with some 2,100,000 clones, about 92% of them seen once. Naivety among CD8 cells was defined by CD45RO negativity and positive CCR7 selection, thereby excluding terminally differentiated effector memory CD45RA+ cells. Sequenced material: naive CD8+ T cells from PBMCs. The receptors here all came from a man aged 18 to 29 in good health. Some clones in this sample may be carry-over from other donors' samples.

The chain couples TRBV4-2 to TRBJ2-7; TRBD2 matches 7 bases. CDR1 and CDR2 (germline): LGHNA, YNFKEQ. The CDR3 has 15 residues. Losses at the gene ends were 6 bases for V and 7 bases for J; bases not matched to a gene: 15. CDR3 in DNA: TGTGCCAGCAGTCTAACTAGCGTACCAGTAGGTGAGCAGTACTTC. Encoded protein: CASSLTSVPVGEQYF.

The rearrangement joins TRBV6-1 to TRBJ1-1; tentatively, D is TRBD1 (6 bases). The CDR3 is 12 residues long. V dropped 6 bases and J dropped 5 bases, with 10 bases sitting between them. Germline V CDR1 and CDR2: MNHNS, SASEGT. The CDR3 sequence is CASREQGTEAFF. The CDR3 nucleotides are TGTGCCAGCAGGGAACAGGGAACTGAAGCTTTCTTT.

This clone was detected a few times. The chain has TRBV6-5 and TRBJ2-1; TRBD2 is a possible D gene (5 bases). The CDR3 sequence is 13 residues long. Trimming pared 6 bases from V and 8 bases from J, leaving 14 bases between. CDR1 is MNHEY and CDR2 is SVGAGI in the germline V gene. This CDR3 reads CASRDSAVHEQFF. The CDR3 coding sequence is TGTGCCAGCAGGGACTCAGCGGTCCATGAGCAGTTCTTC.

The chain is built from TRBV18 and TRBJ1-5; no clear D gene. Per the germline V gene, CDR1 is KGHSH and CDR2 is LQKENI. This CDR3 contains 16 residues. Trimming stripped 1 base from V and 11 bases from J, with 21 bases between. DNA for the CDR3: TGTGCCAGCTCACCACAGTATGCCACTGGCCCATTGGCCCAGCATTTT. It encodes CASSPQYATGPLAQHF.

The CDR3 reads CSVEDLGTDYGYTF. The CDR3, as DNA: TGCAGCGTTGAAGATCTTGGGACAGATTATGGCTACACCTTC. V gene TRBV29-1 combines with J gene TRBJ1-2; TRBD1 matches 7 bases. Germline loops: CDR1 SQVTM, CDR2 ANQGSEA. This CDR3 is 14 amino acids long. V trimming: 0 bases; J trimming: 5 bases; junction bases outside the gene matches: 6.

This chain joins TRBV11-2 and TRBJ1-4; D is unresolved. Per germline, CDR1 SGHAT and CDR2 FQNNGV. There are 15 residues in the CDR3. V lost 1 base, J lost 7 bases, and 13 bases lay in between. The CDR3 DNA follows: TGTGCCAGCAGCTTAGGAGGGCAGGCCCTTGAAAAACTGTTTTTT. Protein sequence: CASSLGGQALEKLFF.

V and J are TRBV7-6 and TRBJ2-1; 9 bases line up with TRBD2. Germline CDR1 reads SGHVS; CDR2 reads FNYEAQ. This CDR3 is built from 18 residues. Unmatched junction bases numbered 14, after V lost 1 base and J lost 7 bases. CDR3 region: CASSLELGGRAGVNEQFF. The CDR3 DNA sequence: TGTGCCAGCAGCTTAGAATTAGGCGGGAGGGCCGGGGTGAATGAGCAGTTCTTC.

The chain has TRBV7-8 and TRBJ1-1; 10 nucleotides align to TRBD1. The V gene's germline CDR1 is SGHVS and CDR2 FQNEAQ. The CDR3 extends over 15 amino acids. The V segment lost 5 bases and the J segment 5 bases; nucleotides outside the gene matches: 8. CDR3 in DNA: TGTGCCAGCAGCAGGTTCCGGGACAGGGGTACTGAAGCTTTCTTT. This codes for CASSRFRDRGTEAFF.

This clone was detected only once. The DNA of the CDR3 is TGTGCCAGCAGTTTATCGTCGGTGAACACTGAAGCTTTCTTT. Residues: CASSLSSVNTEAFF. V and J are TRBV27 and TRBJ1-1, with D unclear. The CDR3 runs 14 residues. The V and J ends lost 0 bases and 0 bases respectively, with 5 bases between them. Germline CDR1 MNHEY, CDR2 SMNVEV (reference sequence).

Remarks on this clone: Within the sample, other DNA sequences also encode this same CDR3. CDR3: CASSLVSYNEQFF. As DNA, the CDR3 is TGTGCCAGCAGTTTGGTTTCCTACAATGAGCAGTTCTTC. The chain is built from TRBV27 and TRBJ2-1; D is uncertain. The CDR3 spans 13 residues. Trimming pared 3 bases from V and 1 base from J, leaving 4 bases between. Germline-derived CDR1 and CDR2 are MNHEY and SMNVEV (reference sequence).

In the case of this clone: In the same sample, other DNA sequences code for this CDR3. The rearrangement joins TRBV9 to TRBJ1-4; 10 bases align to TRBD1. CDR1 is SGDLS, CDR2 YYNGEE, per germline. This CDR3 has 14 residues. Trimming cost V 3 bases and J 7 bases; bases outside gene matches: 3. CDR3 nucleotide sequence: TGTGCCAGCAGCGCAGGACAGGGGGGTGAAAAACTGTTTTTT. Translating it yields CASSAGQGGEKLFF.

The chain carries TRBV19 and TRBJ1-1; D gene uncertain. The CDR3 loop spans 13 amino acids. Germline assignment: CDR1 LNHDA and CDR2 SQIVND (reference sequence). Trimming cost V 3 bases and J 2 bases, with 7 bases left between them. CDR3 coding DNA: TGTGCCAGTAGTATTTCTATAAACACTGAAGCTTTCTTT. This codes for CASSISINTEAFF.

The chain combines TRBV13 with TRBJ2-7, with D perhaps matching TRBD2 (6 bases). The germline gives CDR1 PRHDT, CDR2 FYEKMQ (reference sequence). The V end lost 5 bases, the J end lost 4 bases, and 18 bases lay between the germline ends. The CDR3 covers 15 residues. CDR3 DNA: TGTGCCAGCAGCACCGGTAGGGAGGTATGGTACGAGCAGTACTTC. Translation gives CASSTGREVWYEQYF.

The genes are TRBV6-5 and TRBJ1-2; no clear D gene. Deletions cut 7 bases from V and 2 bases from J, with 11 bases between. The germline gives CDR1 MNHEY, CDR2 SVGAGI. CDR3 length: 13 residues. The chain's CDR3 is CASMAGLNYGYTF. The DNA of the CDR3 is TGTGCCAGCATGGCAGGACTGAACTATGGCTACACCTTC.

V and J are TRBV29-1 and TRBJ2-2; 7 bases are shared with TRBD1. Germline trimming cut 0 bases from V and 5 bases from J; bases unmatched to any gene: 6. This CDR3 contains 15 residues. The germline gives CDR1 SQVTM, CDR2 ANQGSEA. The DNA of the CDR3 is TGCAGCGTTGAAGACCAGGGGGTGGGAACCGGGGAGCTGTTTTTT. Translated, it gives CSVEDQGVGTGELFF.

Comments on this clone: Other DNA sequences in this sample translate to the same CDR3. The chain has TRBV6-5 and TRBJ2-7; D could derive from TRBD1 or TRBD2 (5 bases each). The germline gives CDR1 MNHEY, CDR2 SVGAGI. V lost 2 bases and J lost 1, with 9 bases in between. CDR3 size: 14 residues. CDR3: CASSYGGGSYEQYF. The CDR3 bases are TGTGCCAGCAGTTACGGGGGTGGATCCTACGAGCAGTACTTC.

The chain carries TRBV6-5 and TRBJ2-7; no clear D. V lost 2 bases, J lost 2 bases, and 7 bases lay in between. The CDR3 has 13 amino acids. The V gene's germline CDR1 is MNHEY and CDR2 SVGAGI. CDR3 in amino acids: CASSYAAAYEQYF. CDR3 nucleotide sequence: TGTGCCAGCAGTTACGCGGCAGCCTACGAGCAGTACTTC.

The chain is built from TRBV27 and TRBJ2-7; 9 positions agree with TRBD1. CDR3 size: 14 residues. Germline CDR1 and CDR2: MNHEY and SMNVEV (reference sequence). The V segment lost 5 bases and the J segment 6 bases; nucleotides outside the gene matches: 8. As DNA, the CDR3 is TGTGCCAGCAGTCCGGGACAGGGCCATCTCGAGCAGTACTTC. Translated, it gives CASSPGQGHLEQYF.

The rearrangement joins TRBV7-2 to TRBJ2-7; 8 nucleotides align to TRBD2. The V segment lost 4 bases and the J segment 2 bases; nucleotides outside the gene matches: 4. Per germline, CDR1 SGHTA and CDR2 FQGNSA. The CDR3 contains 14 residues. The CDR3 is CASSSSGRTYEQYF. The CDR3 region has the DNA TGTGCCAGCAGCTCTAGCGGGCGAACCTACGAGCAGTACTTC.

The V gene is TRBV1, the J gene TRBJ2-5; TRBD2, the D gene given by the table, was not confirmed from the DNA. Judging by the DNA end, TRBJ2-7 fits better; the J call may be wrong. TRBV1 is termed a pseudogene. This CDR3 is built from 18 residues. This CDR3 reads CTSSRGTSGRSAFYEQYF. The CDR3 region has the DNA TGCACCAGCAGCCGAGGGACTAGCGGGAGGTCCGCCTTCTACGAGCAGTACTTC.